This T cell receptor beta chain was retrieved from a study of cytotoxic CD8 clonotypes in ibrutinib-treated CLL. CDR3 length: 16 amino acids. Per germline, CDR1 SGHAT and CDR2 FQDESV (reference sequence). V lost 5 bases, J lost 5 bases, and 10 bases stayed unmatched. The table came from immunoSEQ multiplex PCR; TCRdb's copy has only in-frame clones and leaves some out. The profile shows around 250,000 clones, 70% of them singletons. The V call is TRBV11-1, the J call TRBJ1-2; 11 bases align to TRBD1. The clonotype comes from a human donor with chronic lymphocytic leukemia. The source was PBMCs, collected after 24 months of ibrutinib treatment. The CDR3 loop is CASSPLGQGVIYGYTF. CDR3 nucleotides: TGTGCCAGCAGCCCTTTGGGACAGGGGGTCATTTATGGCTACACCTTC.